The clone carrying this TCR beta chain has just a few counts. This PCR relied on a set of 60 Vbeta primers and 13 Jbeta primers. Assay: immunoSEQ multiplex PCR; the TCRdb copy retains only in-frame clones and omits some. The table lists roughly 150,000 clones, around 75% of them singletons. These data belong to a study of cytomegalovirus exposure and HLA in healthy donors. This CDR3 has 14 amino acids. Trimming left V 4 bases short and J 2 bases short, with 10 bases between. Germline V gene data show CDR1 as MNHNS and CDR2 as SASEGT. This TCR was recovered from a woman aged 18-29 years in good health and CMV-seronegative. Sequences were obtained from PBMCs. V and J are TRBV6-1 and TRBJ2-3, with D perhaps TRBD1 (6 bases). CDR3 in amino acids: CASSGRDNTDTQYF. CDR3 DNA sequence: TGTGCCAGCAGTGGCCGGGACAACACAGATACGCAGTATTTT.